This TCR beta chain comes out of a study of cytomegalovirus exposure and HLA in healthy donors. The donors were healthy bone marrow donors. Study conclusions and caveats: Previous analysis showed most TCR beta V segments were productive about 87% or about 30% of the time. One cluster of highly shared sequence variants probably arose as a sequencing artifact.

The CDR3 runs 16 residues. Trimming stripped 4 bases from V and 3 bases from J, with 14 bases between. Germline loops: CDR1 SGHNT, CDR2 YYREEE (reference sequence). Note on this clone: The antigen remains undetermined.

Vbeta (60) and Jbeta (13) primers were used in the PCR. The table came from immunoSEQ multiplex PCR; TCRdb's copy has only in-frame clones and leaves some out. The data contain approximately 120,000 clones, about four fifths of them singletons. Sequenced input: PBMCs. The chain links TRBV5-4 to TRBJ1-6, with a weak D call TRBD1 (5 bases). The receptor comes from a woman in her fifties or sixties in good health and CMV-seropositive. This chain's CDR3 is CASSAGPVDYNSPLHF. As DNA, the CDR3 is TGTGCCAGCAGCGCGGGACCGGTCGACTATAATTCACCCCTCCACTTT.